A single sample gave rise to the 28 T cell receptor beta chains below, sequenced in a study of control samples from healthy donors and cancer patients. The protocol was immunoSEQ multiplex PCR, while the TCRdb copy is restricted to in-frame clones and leaves out a portion. The data hold around 150,000 clones, with over 90% observed a single time. The specimen sequenced was blood. These receptor sequences come from a woman younger than 45 in good health.

The chain combines TRBV6-6 with TRBJ2-7; D is perhaps TRBD1 (6 bases). V was cut by 2 bases and J by 2 bases, with 10 bases left in between. The length of the CDR3 is 14 residues. The V gene's germline CDR1 is MNHNY and CDR2 SVGAGI (reference sequence). The CDR3 reads CASSYRDTPYEQYF. In DNA form, the CDR3 reads TGTGCCAGCAGTTACCGGGACACACCCTACGAGCAGTACTTC.

This rearrangement joins TRBV30 to TRBJ2-5; unclear D gene. Trimming pared 7 bases from V and 5 bases from J, leaving 11 bases between. This CDR3 has 11 amino acids. Germline-derived CDR1 and CDR2 are GTSNPN and SVGIG (reference sequence). The CDR3 DNA is TGTGCCTCCCAGGAAAGGGAGACCCAGTACTTC. Its translation: CASQERETQYF.

V gene TRBV7-3 combines with J gene TRBJ2-1; D is uncertain. The germline CDR1 and CDR2 sequences are SGHTA and FQGTGA. Trimming stripped 2 bases from V and 0 bases from J, with 2 bases between. This CDR3 comprises 13 residues. The CDR3 sequence: CASSLGSYNEQFF. The DNA of the CDR3 is TGTGCCAGCAGCTTAGGCTCCTACAATGAGCAGTTCTTC.

This chain links TRBV28 with TRBJ1-2; no clear D gene. V gave up 7 bases and J gave up 2 bases, with 23 bases separating them. The CDR3 spans 17 residues. Germline assignment: CDR1 MDHEN and CDR2 SYDVKM. DNA for the CDR3: TGTGCCAGCACCGCGTTGGGCGGCCGTAATAACAACTATGGCTACACCTTC. As protein: CASTALGGRNNNYGYTF.

This clone appeared a single time. CDR3 sequence (DNA): TGTGCCAGCAGTTTCCGGACGGGAACGGGCACTGAAGCTTTCTTT. This translates into CASSFRTGTGTEAFF. The chain carries TRBV27 and TRBJ1-1; no definite D call. The V and J ends lost 3 bases and 4 bases respectively, with 15 bases between them. Germline V gives CDR1 MNHEY, CDR2 SMNVEV (reference sequence). CDR3 length equals 15 residues.

The V gene is TRBV7-9, the J gene TRBJ2-5, with 10 bases matching TRBD1. Germline values: CDR1 SEHNR, CDR2 FQNEAQ (reference sequence). V lost 3 bases to trimming and J lost 2 bases; unmatched junction nucleotides: 6. The CDR3 consists of 16 residues. As DNA, the CDR3 is TGTGCCAGCAGCTTTGGAGGGGACAGGGGACAAGAGACCCAGTACTTC. It encodes CASSFGGDRGQETQYF.

This chain uses TRBV28 with TRBJ2-1; 11 positions agree with TRBD2. The length of the CDR3 is 18 residues. The germline CDR1 and CDR2 sequences are MDHEN and SYDVKM. The ends lost 5 bases at V and 5 bases at J; junction bases unmatched: 14. The CDR3 loop is CASSPSGRWGMKDNEQFF. CDR3 DNA sequence: TGTGCCAGCAGTCCTAGCGGGAGGTGGGGAATGAAGGACAATGAGCAGTTCTTC.

This chain uses TRBV24-1 with TRBJ2-1, with D perhaps matching TRBD1 (5 bases). The CDR3 totals 17 residues. Germline assignment: CDR1 KGHDR and CDR2 SFDVKD. Trimming stripped 3 bases from V and 0 bases from J, with 14 bases between. CDR3 sequence reads: CATSDPHGASSYNEQFF. The CDR3 nucleotides are TGTGCCACCAGTGATCCCCATGGGGCGAGCTCCTACAATGAGCAGTTCTTC.

The chain recombines TRBV11-2 with TRBJ2-7; TRBD1 is a possible D gene (5 bases). This CDR3 contains 14 residues. The ends were cut back, 6 bases at V and 0 bases at J, with 12 bases in the middle. Germline V CDR1 and CDR2: SGHAT, FQNNGV. CDR3 DNA sequence: TGTGCCAGCAGTCCCAGGACATTCTCCTACGAGCAGTACTTC. Protein sequence: CASSPRTFSYEQYF.

V and J are TRBV4-1 and TRBJ1-4, with TRBD1 as a possible D gene (5 bases). Germline V gene data show CDR1 as MGHRA and CDR2 as YSYEKL. The germline V and J ends were trimmed by 1 base and 0 bases, with 15 bases remaining between them. This CDR3 has 18 residues. Here the CDR3 reads CASSQVYRPTATNEKLFF. CDR3 in DNA: TGCGCCAGCAGCCAAGTGTACAGGCCCACTGCAACTAATGAAAAACTGTTTTTT.

The V and J genes are TRBV6-1 and TRBJ2-7; 11 bases align to TRBD1. The CDR3 totals 14 residues. V lost 3 bases and J lost 9; bases outside the gene matches: 7. Germline loops: CDR1 MNHNS, CDR2 SASEGT. The CDR3 bases are TGTGCCAGCAGTGATAGAGGACAGGGGGCGGGGCAGTACTTC. Residues: CASSDRGQGAGQYF.

The gene calls are TRBV3-1 (or the pseudogene TRBV3-2) and TRBJ1-6; no definite D call. The length of the CDR3 is 16 residues. Germline V gene lookup returns CDR1 LGHDT and CDR2 YNNKEL (reference sequence). The V and J ends lost 1 base and 6 bases respectively, with 13 bases between them. Here the CDR3 DNA reads TGTGCCAGCAGCCAAGTGGTGGGGTCGGTTAATTCACCCCTCCACTTT. Translating gives CASSQVVGSVNSPLHF.

The V gene is TRBV5-1, the J gene TRBJ2-2, with TRBD2 identical over 10 bases. The CDR3 is 15 amino acids. Germline V gene data show CDR1 as SGHRS and CDR2 as YFSETQ. V gave up 6 bases and J gave up 6 bases; unmatched junction bases: 8. The CDR3 sequence: CASNRLAGGAGELFF. The CDR3 nucleotides read TGCGCCAGCAACCGGTTAGCGGGGGGTGCCGGGGAGCTGTTTTTT.

The chain is built from TRBV14 and TRBJ1-4; D is unclear. V gave up 3 bases and J gave up 7 bases, with 21 bases separating them. Germline V gene lookup returns CDR1 SGHDN and CDR2 FVKESK. The CDR3 length is 17 residues. In DNA, the CDR3 is TGTGCCAGCAGCCAGGAGGTGTATTCCCGGACGAGTGAAAAACTGTTTTTT. It translates to CASSQEVYSRTSEKLFF.

The chain carries TRBV19 and TRBJ2-3; no firm D call. Trimming removed 8 bases from V and 4 bases from J, with 7 bases in between. The CDR3 extends over 11 amino acids. CDR1 is LNHDA, CDR2 SQIVND, per germline (reference sequence). The CDR3 sequence is CASGMADTQYF. The DNA of the CDR3 is TGTGCCAGTGGGATGGCAGATACGCAGTATTTT. The variable domain in full, completed from reference TRBV19 and TRBJ2-3, reads DGGITQSPKYLFRKEGQNVTLSCEQNLNHDAMYWYRQDPGQGLRLIYYSQIVNDFQKGDIAEGYSVSREKKESFPLTVTSAQKNPTAFYLCASGMADTQYFGPGTRLTVL.

The chain joins TRBV4-1 to TRBJ1-1, with D perhaps matching TRBD1 (5 bases). With 4 bases removed from V and 1 base from J, the gap between germline ends came to 10 bases. This CDR3 has 14 residues. CDR1 and CDR2 (germline): MGHRA, YSYEKL. The CDR3 DNA is TGCGCCAGCAGCCCTACGACAGAGAACACTGAAGCTTTCTTT. Protein product: CASSPTTENTEAFF.

The chain couples TRBV7-3 to TRBJ2-2, with a weak D call TRBD2 (6 bases). The CDR3 runs 15 residues. V was clipped by 3 bases and J by 4 bases, with 12 bases between them. Germline values: CDR1 SGHTA, CDR2 FQGTGA. The CDR3 reads CASSLSGAFTGELFF. DNA for the CDR3: TGTGCCAGCAGCTTGTCGGGAGCCTTCACCGGGGAGCTGTTTTTT.

The CDR3 DNA sequence: TGTGCCAGCAGTTCCTATCCGACAGGAACCGTGAGTTCACCCCTCCACTTT. Protein product: CASSSYPTGTVSSPLHF. The chain combines TRBV27 with TRBJ1-6; tentatively, D is TRBD1 (6 bases). The CDR3 contains 17 residues. In germline, CDR1 is MNHEY, CDR2 SMNVEV (reference sequence). With 4 bases removed from V and 9 bases from J, the gap between germline ends came to 22 bases.

The chain is built from TRBV11-2 and TRBJ2-5; possibly TRBD2 for D (5 bases). This CDR3 spans 15 amino acids. Germline V gene data show CDR1 as SGHAT and CDR2 as FQNNGV. V shed 0 bases and J shed 9 bases, with 17 bases lying between them. The CDR3 nucleotides read TGTGCCAGCAGCTTAGACGGTAGCGCCCGTAGGGCCCAGTACTTC. Translation gives CASSLDGSARRAQYF.

The chain employs TRBV3-1 (or the pseudogene TRBV3-2) and TRBJ2-3; D remains unclear. The length of the CDR3 is 15 residues. CDR1 is LGHDT, CDR2 YNNKEL, per germline (reference sequence). V lost 0 bases and J 4 bases, leaving 11 bases between the germline ends. The CDR3 is CASSQEPPRPDTQYF. DNA of the CDR3: TGTGCCAGCAGCCAAGAACCCCCGCGACCAGATACGCAGTATTTT.

The rearrangement joins TRBV6-5 to TRBJ1-2; 11 bases match TRBD1. CDR3 length: 13 amino acids. Looked up from germline, CDR1 is MNHEY and CDR2 is SVGAGI. Trimming removed 2 bases from V and 8 bases from J; junction bases left unmatched: 1. In DNA, the CDR3 is TGTGCCAGCAGTTACAGGACAGGGGGCGGCTACACCTTC. Translation gives CASSYRTGGGYTF.

The rearrangement joins TRBV15 to TRBJ1-2, with D perhaps matching TRBD1 (5 bases). Trimming shortened V by 1 base and J by 1 base, and 7 bases separated the two germline ends. Germline V gene sequence: CDR1 LNHNV, CDR2 YYDKDF (reference sequence). The CDR3 is 14 residues long. The CDR3 nucleotides read TGTGCCACCAGCAGAGCGGGACTTAACTATGGCTACACCTTC. Its translation is CATSRAGLNYGYTF. Based on the CDR3 plus reference TRBV15 and TRBJ1-2, the full variable domain is DAMVIQNPRYQVTQFGKPVTLSCSQTLNHNVMYWYQQKSSQAPKLLFHYYDKDFNNEADTPDNFQSRRPNTSFCFLDIRSPGLGDTAMYLCATSRAGLNYGYTFGSGTRLTVV.

The chain links TRBV30 to TRBJ2-1; tentatively, D is TRBD1 (5 bases). Germline CDR1 reads GTSNPN; CDR2 reads SVGIG (reference sequence). Trimming took off 2 bases at V and 5 bases at J, with 13 bases between the two ends. This CDR3 is 14 amino acids long. The CDR3 here is CAWSRQGWDNEQFF. In nucleotides, the CDR3 is TGTGCCTGGAGTCGGCAGGGTTGGGACAATGAGCAGTTCTTC.

This sequence joins TRBV19 and TRBJ1-4; possibly TRBD1 for D (5 bases). CDR1 LNHDA and CDR2 SQIVND come from the germline V gene (reference sequence). V lost 3 bases and J lost 15, with 20 bases in between. The CDR3 covers 14 residues. CDR3 bases: TGTGCCAGTAGTATCTCCGGGTCAGGGTCTTCGGTGTTTTTT. Translating gives CASSISGSGSSVFF. The whole variable domain, filled in from reference TRBV19 and TRBJ1-4, reads DGGITQSPKYLFRKEGQNVTLSCEQNLNHDAMYWYRQDPGQGLRLIYYSQIVNDFQKGDIAEGYSVSREKKESFPLTVTSAQKNPTAFYLCASSISGSGSSVFFGSGTQLSVL.

The V call is TRBV5-1, the J call TRBJ1-1, with D tentatively TRBD1 (5 bases). This CDR3 spans 13 amino acids. Germline-derived CDR1 and CDR2 are SGHRS and YFSETQ. V lost 0 bases and J 11 bases, leaving 14 bases between the germline ends. The CDR3 nucleotides read TGCGCCAGCAGCTTGGATCTGGACACCAGGGCTTTCTTT. Protein sequence: CASSLDLDTRAFF. The full variable domain, its missing parts supplied by reference TRBV5-1 and TRBJ1-1, is KAGVTQTPRYLIKTRGQQVTLSCSPISGHRSVSWYQQTPGQGLQFLFEYFSETQRNKGNFPGRFSGRQFSNSRSEMNVSTLELGDSALYLCASSLDLDTRAFFGQGTRLTVV.

This chain links TRBV29-1 with TRBJ1-2; D call uncertain. This CDR3 is built from 10 residues. Germline-derived CDR1 and CDR2 are SQVTM and ANQGSEA. Trimming took 6 bases from V and 4 from J, leaving 6 bases between them. CDR3 DNA sequence: TGCAGCGTGGACCTCTATGGCTACACCTTC. This codes for CSVDLYGYTF.

This sequence joins TRBV10-2 and TRBJ2-2; unclear D gene. Trimming stripped 2 bases from V and 1 base from J, with 5 bases between. CDR1 and CDR2 from the germline V gene are WSHSY and SAAADI. The CDR3 runs to 14 residues. Here the CDR3 reads CASSERQNTGELFF. The CDR3 DNA reads TGCGCCAGCAGTGAGCGGCAGAACACCGGGGAGCTGTTTTTT.

The CDR3 DNA reads as TGTGCCAGCAGCGTAGAAATACGGGATAATTCACCCCTCCACTTT. This gives the protein CASSVEIRDNSPLHF. This chain links TRBV9 with TRBJ1-6; D not resolved. V was cut by 0 bases and J by 5 bases, with 9 bases left in between. Germline V gives CDR1 SGDLS, CDR2 YYNGEE. The CDR3 is 15 residues long.